This T cell receptor (beta chain) is from a study of blood T cell repertoires in COVID-19. For this clone: The sample carries other DNA sequences with the same CDR3.

This table comes from immunoSEQ multiplex PCR, and its TCRdb copy is limited to in-frame clones, with some not included. The profile shows under 350,000 clones, 80% to 90% of them singletons. There are 14 residues in the CDR3. Germline CDR1 is SGHRS and CDR2 is YFSETQ. Trimming removed 0 bases at V and 2 bases at J, with 6 bases between. Study members were between roughly 18 and 100 years old and lived in 24 US regions. This TCR derives from a middle-aged woman with acute COVID-19. The chain recombines TRBV5-1 with TRBJ1-5; D is ambiguous. Sequencing input: PBMCs or T cells enriched from blood (not recorded which). The CDR3 DNA reads as TGCGCCAGCAGCTTGGAGGGAGGCAATCAGCCCCAGCATTTT. It translates to CASSLEGGNQPQHF.